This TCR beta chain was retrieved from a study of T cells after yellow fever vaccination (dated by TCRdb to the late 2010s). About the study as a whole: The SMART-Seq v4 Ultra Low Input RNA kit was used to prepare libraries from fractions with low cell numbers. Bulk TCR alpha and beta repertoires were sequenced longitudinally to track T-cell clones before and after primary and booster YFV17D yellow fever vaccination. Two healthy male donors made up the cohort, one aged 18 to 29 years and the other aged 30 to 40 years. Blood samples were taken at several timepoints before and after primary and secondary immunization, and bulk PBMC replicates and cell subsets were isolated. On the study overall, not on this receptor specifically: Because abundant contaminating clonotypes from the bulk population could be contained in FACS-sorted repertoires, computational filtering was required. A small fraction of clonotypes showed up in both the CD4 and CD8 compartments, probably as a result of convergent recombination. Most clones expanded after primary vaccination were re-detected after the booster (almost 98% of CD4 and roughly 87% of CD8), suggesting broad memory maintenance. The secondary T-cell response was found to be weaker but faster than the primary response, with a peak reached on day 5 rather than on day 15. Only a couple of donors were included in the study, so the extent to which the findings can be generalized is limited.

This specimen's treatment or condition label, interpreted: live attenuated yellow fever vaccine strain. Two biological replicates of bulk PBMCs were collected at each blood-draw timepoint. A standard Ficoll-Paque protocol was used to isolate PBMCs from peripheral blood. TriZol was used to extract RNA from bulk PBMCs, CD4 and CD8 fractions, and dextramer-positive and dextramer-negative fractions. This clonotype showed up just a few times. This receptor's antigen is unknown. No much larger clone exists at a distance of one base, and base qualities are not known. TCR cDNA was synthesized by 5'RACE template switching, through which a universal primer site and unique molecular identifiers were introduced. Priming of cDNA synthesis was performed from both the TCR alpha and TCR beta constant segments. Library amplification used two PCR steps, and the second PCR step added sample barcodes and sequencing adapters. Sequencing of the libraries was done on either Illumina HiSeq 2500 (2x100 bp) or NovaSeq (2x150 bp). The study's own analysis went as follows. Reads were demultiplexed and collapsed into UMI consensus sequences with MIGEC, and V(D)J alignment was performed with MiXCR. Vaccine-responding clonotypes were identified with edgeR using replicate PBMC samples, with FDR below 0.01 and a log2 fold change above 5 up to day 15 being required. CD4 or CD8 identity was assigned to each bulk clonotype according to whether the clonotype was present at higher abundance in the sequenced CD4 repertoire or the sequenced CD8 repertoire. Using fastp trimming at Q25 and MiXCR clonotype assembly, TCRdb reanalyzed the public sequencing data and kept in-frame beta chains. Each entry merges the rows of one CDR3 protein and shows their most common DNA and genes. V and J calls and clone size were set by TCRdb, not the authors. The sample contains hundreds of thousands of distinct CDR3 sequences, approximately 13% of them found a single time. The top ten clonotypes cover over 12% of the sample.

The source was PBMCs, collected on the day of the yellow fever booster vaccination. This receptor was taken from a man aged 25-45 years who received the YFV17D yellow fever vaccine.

The sequence in DNA is TGTGCCAGCAGTTACGGGAACGGAGTCGTGCAGGATGAGCAGTTCTTC. It is translated as CASSYGNGVVQDEQFF. Rearrangement joined TRBV6-5 to TRBJ2-1, with the D gene too uncertain to name. The CDR3 holds 16 amino acids from the cysteine to the phenylalanine. Only the CDR3 DNA stays, 48 bases, in frame from base 1. From a lookup of the germline V gene, CDR1 and CDR2 are MNHEY and SVGAGI. The trim is 2 bases for V and 8 bases for J, with a gap of 19 bases between the germline ends.